This entry lists 17 T cell receptor beta chains sequenced from one sample in a study of blood T cell repertoires in COVID-19. Method: immunoSEQ multiplex PCR; TCRdb's copy keeps in-frame clones and lacks some. The top ten hold approximately 3.6% of the sample, which has some 140,000 clones, roughly 85% seen once. Material: peripheral blood. These receptors were collected from a man in his 60s with acute or convalescent COVID-19.

This clone was detected once. DNA for the CDR3: TGTGCCAGCAGCCAAGACAGGGCGGAGACCCAGTACTTC. It yields the protein CASSQDRAETQYF. This chain connects TRBV4-2 to TRBJ2-5; D may be TRBD1 (5 bases). Trimming shortened V by 0 bases and J by 5 bases, and 7 bases separated the two germline ends. This CDR3 is 13 amino acids long. Germline V CDR1 and CDR2: LGHNA, YNFKEQ.

The rearrangement uses TRBV6-5 and TRBJ1-2, with a possible D match to TRBD1 (6 bases). Germline CDR1 and CDR2: MNHEY and SVGAGI. The CDR3 contains 13 residues. Trimming pared 3 bases from V and 4 bases from J, leaving 9 bases between. The CDR3 is CASSYQGIYGYTF. In nucleotides, the CDR3 is TGTGCCAGCAGTTATCAGGGGATCTATGGCTACACCTTC.

The chain carries TRBV9 and TRBJ2-3; 7 nucleotides align to TRBD2. V dropped 10 bases and J dropped 1; count of bases not matched to a gene: 18. The CDR3 totals 17 residues. The germline V gene encodes CDR1 SGDLS and CDR2 YYNGEE. CDR3 DNA: TGTGCCGGTAAAAAGGTAGGTGCGGGAGAAGGCACAGATACGCAGTATTTT. Its protein product is CAGKKVGAGEGTDTQYF.

The J gene is TRBJ2-3, the V gene TRBV15; D might be TRBD1 (5 bases). CDR1 LNHNV and CDR2 YYDKDF come from the germline V gene (reference sequence). This CDR3 has 15 amino acids. Trimming shortened V by 0 bases and J by 2 bases, and 9 bases separated the two germline ends. The CDR3 DNA reads as TGTGCCACCAGCAGAGACCCGGACAACACAGATACGCAGTATTTT. Translated, it gives CATSRDPDNTDTQYF.

The V gene is TRBV10-2, the J gene TRBJ1-6; TRBD1 matches 8 bases. The J segment lost 3 bases and the V segment lost 6 bases, leaving 13 bases of the junction unmatched. In germline, CDR1 is WSHSY, CDR2 SAAADI. This CDR3 spans 18 amino acids. CDR3 region: CASSEATGQAFYNSPLHF. The CDR3 DNA reads TGCGCCAGCAGCGAGGCGACGGGACAGGCGTTCTATAATTCACCCCTCCACTTT.

The chain couples TRBV5-1 to TRBJ2-3; perhaps TRBD2 as D (5 bases). The V end lost 2 bases, the J end lost 2 bases, and 12 bases lay between the germline ends. The CDR3 contains 15 residues. The germline V gene encodes CDR1 SGHRS and CDR2 YFSETQ. The DNA for the CDR3 is TGCGCCAGCAGCTTAGGCCGGGGATACACAGATACGCAGTATTTT. It is translated as CASSLGRGYTDTQYF. Full variable domain (outside the CDR3, taken from reference TRBV5-1 and TRBJ2-3): KAGVTQTPRYLIKTRGQQVTLSCSPISGHRSVSWYQQTPGQGLQFLFEYFSETQRNKGNFPGRFSGRQFSNSRSEMNVSTLELGDSALYLCASSLGRGYTDTQYFGPGTRLTVL.

This chain joins TRBV18 and TRBJ1-2; 8 nucleotides agree with TRBD1. J lost 4 bases, V lost 3 bases, and 13 bases had no gene match. Germline V gives CDR1 KGHSH, CDR2 LQKENI. The CDR3 totals 17 residues. CDR3 bases: TGTGCCAGCTCACCCATCGACCAGACAGGGGCCGCCTATGGCTACACCTTC. Protein product: CASSPIDQTGAAYGYTF.

This chain links TRBV6-1 with TRBJ1-5, with a tentative D call TRBD1 (5 bases). The CDR3 runs to 15 residues. Germline V lookup: CDR1 MNHNS, CDR2 SASEGT. Trimming left V 2 bases short and J 7 bases short, with 15 bases between. The CDR3, as DNA: TGTGCCAGCAGTGAAAGCGGGGGTAACATGCAGCCCCAGCATTTT. This translates into CASSESGGNMQPQHF.

The chain carries TRBV28 and TRBJ1-1; possible D gene TRBD1, 6 bases. Trimming removed 6 bases at V and 1 base at J, with 12 bases between. CDR3 length: 14 residues. Germline CDR1 is MDHEN and CDR2 is SYDVKM. DNA for the CDR3: TGTGCCAGCAGACCCGGACAGACGAACACTGAAGCTTTCTTT. It encodes CASRPGQTNTEAFF.

The V call is TRBV29-1, the J call TRBJ1-1, with D unclear. V dropped 5 bases and J dropped 4 bases, with 11 bases sitting between them. The germline V gene encodes CDR1 SQVTM and CDR2 ANQGSEA. There are 12 residues in the CDR3. The CDR3 loop reads CSVSTSGTEAFF. The CDR3 DNA reads TGCAGCGTTTCTACCTCGGGCACTGAAGCTTTCTTT.

The V call is TRBV30, the J call TRBJ2-2; TRBD1 might be the D (6 bases). Deletions cut 0 bases from V and 2 bases from J, with 7 bases between. The CDR3 spans 14 residues. Germline V CDR1 and CDR2: GTSNPN, SVGIG (reference sequence). The CDR3: CAWSVQGNTGELFF. The CDR3 nucleotides are TGTGCCTGGAGTGTACAGGGCAACACCGGGGAGCTGTTTTTT.

V usage is TRBV5-1 and J usage is TRBJ1-1, with 12 positions matching TRBD1. CDR1 SGHRS and CDR2 YFSETQ come from the germline V gene. This CDR3 region has 15 residues. V shed 4 bases and J 2 bases; nucleotides not matched to a gene: 3. CDR3 coding DNA: TGCGCCAGCAGCCCTGGGACAGGGGGCAACACTGAAGCTTTCTTT. This translates into CASSPGTGGNTEAFF.

V and J are TRBV19 and TRBJ2-7, with 10 bases lining up with TRBD1. CDR3 size: 13 residues. CDR1 and CDR2 from the germline V gene are LNHDA and SQIVND (reference sequence). V trimming: 3 bases; J trimming: 7 bases; junction bases outside the gene matches: 3. CDR3 sequence (DNA): TGTGCCAGTAGTATCGGACAGGGGGGAGAGCAGTACTTC. Protein product: CASSIGQGGEQYF. Combining the CDR3 with reference TRBV19 and TRBJ2-7 gives the whole variable domain DGGITQSPKYLFRKEGQNVTLSCEQNLNHDAMYWYRQDPGQGLRLIYYSQIVNDFQKGDIAEGYSVSREKKESFPLTVTSAQKNPTAFYLCASSIGQGGEQYFGPGTRLTVT.

The V call is TRBV20-1, the J call TRBJ2-5; D assignment may be TRBD1 or TRBD2 (5 bases each). With 3 bases removed from V and 5 bases from J, the gap between germline ends came to 10 bases. In germline, CDR1 is DFQATT, CDR2 SNEGSKA (reference sequence). The CDR3 runs to 12 residues. CDR3 nucleotides: TGCAGTGCTAGTGGGGGAGAGGAGACCCAGTACTTC. Encoded protein: CSASGGEETQYF.

The gene calls are TRBV6-6 and TRBJ1-6; 10 nucleotides line up with TRBD1. J lost 9 bases, V lost 2 bases, and 1 base had no gene match. Germline V gene data show CDR1 as MNHNY and CDR2 as SVGAGI (reference sequence). The CDR3 covers 14 residues. The CDR3 coding sequence is TGTGCCAGCAGTTACGGGACAGGGGTTTCACCCCTCCACTTT. Amino acid sequence: CASSYGTGVSPLHF.

The chain links TRBV5-6 to TRBJ1-1; no firm D call. CDR1 is SGHDT, CDR2 YYEEEE, per germline. CDR3 length: 12 amino acids. V was cut by 1 base and J by 7 bases, with 8 bases left in between. CDR3 amino acids: CASSLFSSEAFF. The CDR3 DNA sequence: TGTGCCAGCAGCTTGTTTAGCAGTGAAGCTTTCTTT.

V and J are TRBV7-2 and TRBJ2-3; 7 bases line up with TRBD1. CDR3 size: 17 residues. V lost 1 base, J lost 2 bases, and 9 bases stayed unmatched. Germline CDR1 is SGHTA and CDR2 is FQGNSA. The CDR3 bases are TGTGCCAGCAGCTTAGGCCCGAGGGGGCTAGTCACAGATACGCAGTATTTT. Translation gives CASSLGPRGLVTDTQYF. Supplemented by reference TRBV7-2 and TRBJ2-3, the full variable domain reads GAGVSQSPSNKVTEKGKDVELRCDPISGHTALYWYRQSLGQGLEFLIYFQGNSAPDKSGLPSDRFSAERTGGSVSTLTIQRTQQEDSAVYLCASSLGPRGLVTDTQYFGPGTRLTVL.